This T cell receptor beta chain was sequenced in a study of beta chain features in type 1 diabetes. Study information: Summed over all samples, the examined sorted cells came to 85 million to 130 million.

This clone was detected only a few times. Its target is not known. Distinct nucleotide sequences in the sample also encode this CDR3. The whole isolated RNA underwent reverse transcription, so sequencing captured expressed TCRB transcripts. Sequencing used immunoSEQ multiplex PCR; TCRdb keeps in-frame clones, though not all of them. This repertoire shows roughly 140,000 clones, 6.9% found once; its top ten account for around 1.5%. Findings of the study overall: Across all four CD4+ subsets, people with type 1 diabetes showed modestly shorter TCRB CDR3s.

The V segment lost 4 bases and the J segment 5 bases; nucleotides outside the gene matches: 6. Germline V gene sequence: CDR1 LNHDA, CDR2 SQIVND (reference sequence). The CDR3 is 14 residues long. A single heparinised draw of about 120 mL on average was taken per donor. Sequenced: central memory CD4+ T cells from blood. This chain joins TRBV19 and TRBJ2-7; 9 positions match TRBD1. The TCR sequence derives from a woman aged 30 to 39 in good health. The DNA of the CDR3 is TGTGCCAGTAGTACCCGACGACAGGGGGACGAGCAGTACTTC. It yields the protein CASSTRRQGDEQYF.